Below, 28 T cell receptor beta chains from the same sample are listed, as sequenced in a study of cytomegalovirus exposure and HLA in healthy donors. 13 Jbeta primers and 60 Vbeta primers were used for the PCR. Clones were read by immunoSEQ multiplex PCR, and TCRdb kept only the in-frame ones, dropping some. The table records roughly 180,000 clones, over 70% of them present only once. Sequenced input: PBMCs. The receptors stem from a woman aged 55-70 years in good health and CMV-seropositive.

This chain joins TRBV5-4 and TRBJ1-3; unclear D gene. V lost 4 bases to trimming and J lost 6 bases, with 11 bases between them. The CDR3 consists of 13 residues. Germline lookup yields CDR1 SGHNT and CDR2 YYREEE (reference sequence). The DNA of the CDR3 is TGTGCCAGCAGCCAAGATATAGAAAACACCATATATTTT. Amino acid sequence: CASSQDIENTIYF. The full variable domain, its missing parts supplied by reference TRBV5-4 and TRBJ1-3, is ETGVTQSPTHLIKTRGQQVTLRCSSQSGHNTVSWYQQALGQGPQFIFQYYREEENGRGNFPPRFSGLQFPNYSSELNVNALELDDSALYLCASSQDIENTIYFGEGSWLTVV.

CDR3 in amino acids: CAISERGEQYF. DNA for the CDR3: TGTGCCATCAGTGAGCGAGGGGAGCAGTACTTC. The chain recombines TRBV10-3 with TRBJ2-7, with D possibly being TRBD2 (5 bases). Germline loops: CDR1 ENHRY, CDR2 SYGVKD. CDR3 length: 11 amino acids. V shed 2 bases and J shed 7 bases, with 6 bases lying between them.

The rearrangement uses TRBV11-1 and TRBJ2-3; 7 nucleotides agree with TRBD1. CDR1 is SGHAT, CDR2 FQDESV, per germline (reference sequence). V shed 5 bases, J shed 6 bases, and the junction held 8 bases outside the gene matches. The CDR3 is 14 residues long. The CDR3 reads CASSDRQGGDTQYF. The CDR3, as DNA: TGTGCCAGCAGCGACCGACAGGGCGGGGATACGCAGTATTTT. Full variable domain (missing parts from reference TRBV11-1 and TRBJ2-3): EAEVAQSPRYKITEKSQAVAFWCDPISGHATLYWYRQILGQGPELLVQFQDESVVDDSQLPKDRFSAERLKGVDSTLKIQPAELGDSAMYLCASSDRQGGDTQYFGPGTRLTVL.

The chain has TRBV19 and TRBJ1-1; 9 bases map to TRBD1. The J segment lost 1 base and the V segment lost 4 bases, leaving 4 bases of the junction unmatched. Germline V gene sequence: CDR1 LNHDA, CDR2 SQIVND (reference sequence). The CDR3 is 15 amino acids. DNA for the CDR3: TGTGCCAGTAGTACTGACAGGGGGGAGAACACTGAAGCTTTCTTT. Translation gives CASSTDRGENTEAFF. The full variable domain, completed using reference TRBV19 and TRBJ1-1, is DGGITQSPKYLFRKEGQNVTLSCEQNLNHDAMYWYRQDPGQGLRLIYYSQIVNDFQKGDIAEGYSVSREKKESFPLTVTSAQKNPTAFYLCASSTDRGENTEAFFGQGTRLTVV.

The rearrangement joins TRBV19 to TRBJ2-2, with 12 nucleotides matching TRBD2. The germline V gene encodes CDR1 LNHDA and CDR2 SQIVND (reference sequence). After removal of 1 base from V and 2 bases from J, the junction contained 5 bases not matched to a gene. The CDR3 contains 18 residues. In DNA, the CDR3 is TGTGCCAGTAGTATAGGACTAGCGGGGGCCGGTAACACCGGGGAGCTGTTTTTT. Its protein product is CASSIGLAGAGNTGELFF.

The chain couples TRBV28 to TRBJ2-1; perhaps TRBD1 as D (7 bases). The CDR3 is 14 residues long. Germline CDR1 MDHEN, CDR2 SYDVKM. With 5 bases removed from V and 6 bases from J, the gap between germline ends came to 14 bases. This chain's CDR3 is CASSPAGQINEQFF. The CDR3 DNA sequence: TGTGCCAGCAGTCCGGCGGGACAGATCAATGAGCAGTTCTTC.

The CDR3 region is CSVSGSPAQGNEQFF. For the CDR3, the DNA is TGCAGCGTTTCGGGCAGTCCGGCCCAGGGCAATGAGCAGTTCTTC. V is TRBV29-1 and J is TRBJ2-1; a possible D gene is TRBD1 (5 bases). Trimming took 5 bases from V and 6 from J, leaving 20 bases between them. CDR3 length: 15 residues. In germline, CDR1 is SQVTM, CDR2 ANQGSEA.

This chain uses TRBV7-3 with TRBJ1-6; 7 bases agree with TRBD1. V shed 5 bases and J 4 bases; nucleotides not matched to a gene: 2. This CDR3 has 14 amino acids. Germline V CDR1 and CDR2: SGHTA, FQGTGA. This chain's CDR3 is CASSPGQYNSPLHF. In DNA, the CDR3 is TGTGCCAGCAGCCCGGGACAGTATAATTCACCCCTCCACTTT.

Concerning this clone itself: Other DNA sequences from this sample encode an identical CDR3 as well. The rearrangement uses TRBV28 and TRBJ1-4; 11 bases map to TRBD1. The CDR3 spans 15 residues. V lost 6 bases, J lost 6 bases, and 6 bases stayed unmatched. Germline lookup yields CDR1 MDHEN and CDR2 SYDVKM. The CDR3 region is CASSFGQGAYEKLFF. CDR3 nucleotides: TGTGCCAGCAGCTTCGGACAGGGGGCTTATGAAAAACTGTTTTTT. Drawing the rest from reference TRBV28 and TRBJ1-4, the complete variable domain is DVKVTQSSRYLVKRTGEKVFLECVQDMDHENMFWYRQDPGLGLRLIYFSYDVKMKEKGDIPEGYSVSREKKERFSLILESASTNQTSMYLCASSFGQGAYEKLFFGSGTQLSVL.

This sequence joins TRBV4-3 and TRBJ1-5, with D tentatively TRBD1 (6 bases). With 0 bases removed from V and 3 bases from J, the gap between germline ends came to 9 bases. Germline V lookup: CDR1 LGHNA, CDR2 YSLEER. This CDR3 has 15 residues. Written as DNA, the CDR3 is TGCGCCAGCAGCCAAGATGGGGGCCCCAATCAGCCCCAGCATTTT. This encodes CASSQDGGPNQPQHF.

This sequence joins TRBV4-2 and TRBJ2-7; 11 bases line up with TRBD2. The CDR3 is 15 residues long. The germline V gene has CDR1 LGHNA and CDR2 YNFKEQ. Trimming at V came to 4 bases and at J to 3 bases, leaving 5 bases not matched to a gene. The CDR3 nucleotides are TGTGCCAGCAGCCCGACTAGCGGGGACGACTACGAGCAGTACTTC. Amino acid sequence: CASSPTSGDDYEQYF.

The V and J genes are TRBV5-1 and TRBJ2-1, with a possible D match to TRBD2 (6 bases). V gave up 5 bases and J gave up 0 bases, with 12 bases separating them. The germline CDR1 and CDR2 sequences are SGHRS and YFSETQ. CDR3 length: 15 amino acids. DNA of the CDR3: TGCGCCAGCAGTACCGCGGGAAGCTCCTACAATGAGCAGTTCTTC. This encodes CASSTAGSSYNEQFF.

The chain combines TRBV30 with TRBJ1-2, with 10 bases matching TRBD1. CDR1 is GTSNPN and CDR2 is SVGIG in the germline V gene (reference sequence). The V segment lost 3 bases and the J segment 4 bases; nucleotides outside the gene matches: 5. The CDR3 is 14 residues long. Here the CDR3 reads CAWRGDRGSYGYTF. The DNA for the CDR3 is TGTGCCTGGAGGGGGGACAGGGGAAGCTATGGCTACACCTTC.

This chain uses TRBV11-2 with TRBJ2-7, with TRBD2 matching 15 bases. Germline V gives CDR1 SGHAT, CDR2 FQNNGV. There are 17 residues in the CDR3. V shed 5 bases, J shed 4 bases, and the junction held 9 bases outside the gene matches. The CDR3 sequence is CASSRTSGRALKYEQYF. CDR3 DNA: TGTGCCAGCAGCCGGACTAGCGGGAGGGCCTTAAAGTACGAGCAGTACTTC.

The chain has TRBV19 and TRBJ1-5, with D unresolved. The CDR3 spans 12 residues. Germline V gives CDR1 LNHDA, CDR2 SQIVND (reference sequence). V lost 3 bases and J 6 bases, leaving 6 bases between the germline ends. CDR3 sequence (DNA): TGTGCCAGTAGTATGGGAGGTCAGCCCCAGCATTTT. Encoded protein: CASSMGGQPQHF.

V and J are TRBV9 and TRBJ1-3; D unclear. This CDR3 is built from 15 residues. The V end was cut by 3 bases, the J end by 0 bases, with 10 bases between. CDR1 is SGDLS, CDR2 YYNGEE, per germline. The DNA for the CDR3 is TGTGCCAGCAGCGGTGGAGGGCCCTCTGGAAACACCATATATTTT. Its protein product is CASSGGGPSGNTIYF.

The chain combines TRBV9 with TRBJ2-7, with TRBD1 matching 10 bases. CDR3 length: 16 amino acids. The V segment lost 0 bases and the J segment 6 bases; nucleotides outside the gene matches: 9. Per the germline V gene, CDR1 is SGDLS and CDR2 is YYNGEE. DNA for the CDR3: TGTGCCAGCAGCGTAGCTACGGGGACAGGGGAGATCGAGCAGTACTTC. It specifies CASSVATGTGEIEQYF.

V gene TRBV7-3 combines with J gene TRBJ1-1; D ambiguous. V lost 5 bases and J 4 bases, leaving 11 bases between the germline ends. Germline assignment: CDR1 SGHTA and CDR2 FQGTGA. The CDR3 length is 13 residues. The chain's CDR3 is CASSIQVSTEAFF. The CDR3 DNA reads as TGTGCCAGCAGCATCCAGGTGTCCACTGAAGCTTTCTTT.

The CDR3, as DNA: TGTGCCAGCACCGCAGGGGGCCTTAACTATGGCTACACCTTC. Translating gives CASTAGGLNYGYTF. The chain recombines TRBV6-5 with TRBJ1-2, with TRBD1 identical over 8 bases. The trim removed 7 bases at V and 1 base at J, leaving 5 bases unmatched. The CDR3 spans 14 residues. Per germline, CDR1 MNHEY and CDR2 SVGAGI.

This rearrangement joins TRBV5-1 to TRBJ2-5, with a possible D match to TRBD2 (6 bases). Germline loops: CDR1 SGHRS, CDR2 YFSETQ. The CDR3 is made up of 15 amino acids. V was clipped by 7 bases and J by 0 bases, with 16 bases between them. The CDR3 region has the DNA TGCGCCAGCCGGCCCCTCGGGACTGACCAAGAGACCCAGTACTTC. It encodes CASRPLGTDQETQYF.

The rearrangement uses TRBV4-1 and TRBJ2-1, with 8 nucleotides matching TRBD2. The CDR3 sequence is 16 residues long. V was clipped by 2 bases and J by 2 bases; unmatched bases: 5. Germline CDR1 and CDR2: MGHRA and YSYEKL. In DNA, the CDR3 is TGCGCCAGCAGCCAAAGACGCGGGAGGCCCTACAATGAGCAGTTCTTC. Translating it yields CASSQRRGRPYNEQFF.

This clone was picked up one time. The V call is TRBV5-8, the J call TRBJ2-7; possible D gene TRBD2, 6 bases. Germline V gene lookup returns CDR1 SGHTS and CDR2 YDEGEE. V lost 3 bases, J lost 3 bases, and 13 bases lay in between. The CDR3 totals 14 residues. CDR3 DNA sequence: TGTGCCAGCAGCTCCCTGACTAGTATCTACGAGCAGTACTTC. Amino acid sequence: CASSSLTSIYEQYF.

This clone was seen only a few times. The chain combines TRBV2 with TRBJ1-5, with unresolved D. The CDR3 is 13 amino acids. The V and J ends lost 6 bases and 5 bases respectively, with 11 bases between them. Germline CDR1 SNHLY, CDR2 FYNNEI. The chain's CDR3 is CASRSYEDQPQHF. In nucleotides, the CDR3 is TGTGCCAGCAGATCCTACGAGGATCAGCCCCAGCATTTT.

This clone was observed a single time. The junction shows a germline mismatch at one end, possibly a read error. The chain recombines TRBV6-7 with TRBJ2-6; D is possibly TRBD1 (5 bases). TRBV6-7 is an open reading frame, and its role is uncertain. The CDR3 contains 14 residues. CDR3 sequence reads: CASRGKSGANGLTF. The CDR3 nucleotides are TGTGCCAGCAGAGGAAAATCTGGGGCCAACGGCCTGACTTTC.

For the CDR3, the DNA is TGTGCCAGCAGCTTAGACGGACAGGGGGGAGCGCGATACAAAAACATTCAGTACTTC. Translating it yields CASSLDGQGGARYKNIQYF. The chain recombines TRBV7-8 with TRBJ2-4, with 10 positions matching TRBD1. The CDR3 sequence is 19 residues long. Unmatched junction bases numbered 12, after V lost 1 base and J lost 3 bases. The germline gives CDR1 SGHVS, CDR2 FQNEAQ.

V is TRBV6-1 and J is TRBJ2-7; TRBD1 agrees at 8 bases. This CDR3 contains 14 residues. J was trimmed by 4 bases and V by 4 bases; bases with no gene match: 6. The V gene's germline CDR1 is MNHNS and CDR2 SASEGT. Written as DNA, the CDR3 is TGTGCCAGCAGTGGGGGCAGGGGGCCTTACGAGCAGTACTTC. It yields the protein CASSGGRGPYEQYF.

This clone has a handful of counts. The rearrangement joins TRBV19 to TRBJ2-1; 14 nucleotides line up with TRBD2. Germline lookup yields CDR1 LNHDA and CDR2 SQIVND (reference sequence). The V segment lost 6 bases and the J segment 6 bases; nucleotides outside the gene matches: 1. The CDR3 length is 14 residues. The CDR3, as DNA: TGTGCCAGTAGGACTAGCGGGGGGGTCAATGAGCAGTTCTTC. Protein product: CASRTSGGVNEQFF.

This chain joins TRBV9 and TRBJ2-7; 10 nucleotides agree with TRBD2. Germline V lookup: CDR1 SGDLS, CDR2 YYNGEE. The V segment lost 4 bases and the J segment 1 base; nucleotides outside the gene matches: 2. This CDR3 has 14 residues. CDR3 in DNA: TGTGCCAGCAGCCTACTAGCGGGGTCCTACGAGCAGTACTTC. Translated: CASSLLAGSYEQYF. The whole variable domain, filled in from reference TRBV9 and TRBJ2-7, reads DSGVTQTPKHLITATGQRVTLRCSPRSGDLSVYWYQQSLDQGLQFLIQYYNGEERAKGNILERFSAQQFPDLHSELNLSSLELGDSALYFCASSLLAGSYEQYFGPGTRLTVT.